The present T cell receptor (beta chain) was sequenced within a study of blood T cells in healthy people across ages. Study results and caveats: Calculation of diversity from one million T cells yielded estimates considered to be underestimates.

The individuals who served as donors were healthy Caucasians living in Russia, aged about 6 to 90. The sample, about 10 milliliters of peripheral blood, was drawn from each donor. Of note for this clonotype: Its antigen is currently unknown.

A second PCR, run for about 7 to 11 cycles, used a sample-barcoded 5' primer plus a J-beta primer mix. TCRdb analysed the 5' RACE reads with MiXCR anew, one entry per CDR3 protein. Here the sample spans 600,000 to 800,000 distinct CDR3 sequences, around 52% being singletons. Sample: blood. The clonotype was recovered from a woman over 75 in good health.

CDR3 residues: CASSTGGTGYNEQYF. The CDR3 bases are TGTGCCAGCAGTACGGGGGGTACTGGGTACAATGAGCAGTACTTC. The chain combines TRBV12-3 or TRBV12-4 with TRBJ2-1, with TRBD2 identical over 7 bases. The assigned J gene may be wrong: the sequence end matches TRBJ2-7 better. The CDR3 is made up of 15 amino acids.